What follows describes a single TCR beta chain. Its target is not known. Though nominally healthy at sampling, donors likely had unrecorded immune exposures. These data are taken from a study of cytomegalovirus exposure and HLA in healthy donors. Whole-study context: Genotyping of more than 300 donors showed that approximately 83% belonged to the Caucasian-associated ancestry cluster. General study points: HLA alleles showed associations with 15,000 to 20,000 TCR beta sequences in a later analysis, at a 0.05 false discovery rate. Later analysis associated a missense DCLRE1C variant with TCR beta V- and J-gene trimming.

The CDR3 is 19 amino acids. V gave up 4 bases and J gave up 2 bases, with 25 bases separating them. The germline V gene encodes CDR1 SEHNR and CDR2 FQNEAQ (reference sequence). Primers included in the PCR were 60 Vbeta and 13 Jbeta primers. Sequencing used immunoSEQ multiplex PCR; TCRdb keeps in-frame clones, though not all of them. The sample data list roughly 100,000 clones. This receptor was identified in a woman aged 25-40 years in good health and CMV-seronegative. The source material was PBMCs. The rearrangement links TRBV7-9 to TRBJ2-3; tentatively, D is TRBD2 (6 bases). In nucleotides, the CDR3 is TGTGCCAGCAGCTACGAAACCTCTTTAGCGGAACCAGCCACAGATACGCAGTATTTT. Translation gives CASSYETSLAEPATDTQYF.